This TCR beta chain is from a study of T cell repertoires in cytomegalovirus infection. As for the study in general: In public TCR beta signatures, there were indications of both CMV infection and matching HLA type.

The study, taken as a whole, reports: HLA-C-restricted, CMV-specific TCR beta clonotypes were dominant ex vivo. Frequencies of public TCR beta families were cumulated, and this identified carriers of CMV plus the relevant HLA.

This clonotype was detected many times. Its matching antigen is unknown. TCRdb reprocessed the reads via MiXCR and lists one record per CDR3 protein. The table has 170,000 or so distinct CDR3 sequences, approximately 14% seen once. Unmatched junction bases numbered 2, after V lost 0 bases and J lost 2 bases. Germline lookup yields CDR1 SGHAT and CDR2 FQNNGV. The CDR3 consists of 16 residues. Sequencing used PBMCs. This chain links TRBV11-2 with TRBJ2-3, with TRBD2 identical over 10 bases. This sequence was found in a human donor in good health (CMV status not recorded). Some clones in this sample may be carry-over from other donors' samples. The CDR3 DNA reads TGTGCCAGCAGCTTAGAGGGACTAGCGAACACAGATACGCAGTATTTT. It yields the protein CASSLEGLANTDTQYF.